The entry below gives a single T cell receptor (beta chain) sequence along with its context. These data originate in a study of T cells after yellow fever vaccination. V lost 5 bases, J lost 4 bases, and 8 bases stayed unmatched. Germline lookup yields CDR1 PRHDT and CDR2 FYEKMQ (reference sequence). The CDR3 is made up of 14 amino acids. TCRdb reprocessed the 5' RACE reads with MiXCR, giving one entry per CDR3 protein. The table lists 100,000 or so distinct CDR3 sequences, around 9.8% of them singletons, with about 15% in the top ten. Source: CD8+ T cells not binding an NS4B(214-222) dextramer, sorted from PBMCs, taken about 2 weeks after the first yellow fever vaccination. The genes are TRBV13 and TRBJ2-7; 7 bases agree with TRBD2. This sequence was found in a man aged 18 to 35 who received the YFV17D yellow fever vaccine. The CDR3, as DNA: TGTGCCAGCAGCACGCGGGACTACAAGTACGAGCAGTACGTC. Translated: CASSTRDYKYEQYV.